Below are 12 T cell receptor beta chains sequenced from a single sample in a study of identical twins. TCRdb re-derived calls from the 5' RACE reads in MiXCR, one entry per CDR3 protein. The data contain fewer than 550,000 distinct CDR3 sequences, 13% to 15% of them singletons. These data were also reused for a study on yellow fever vaccine responses in identical twins.

Sample: CD4+ T cells sorted from blood. The receptor source for this set is a woman aged 18 to 35 in good health.

This clonotype turned up a few times. This chain uses TRBV20-1 with TRBJ2-2; 11 bases are a match to TRBD2. Germline lookup yields CDR1 DFQATT and CDR2 SNEGSKA (reference sequence). The CDR3 has 16 amino acids. V was clipped by 3 bases and J by 4 bases; unmatched bases: 7. CDR3 residues: CSARVSGRATTGELFF. The CDR3 nucleotides are TGCAGTGCTAGGGTTAGCGGGAGGGCCACCACCGGGGAGCTGTTTTTT.

This clonotype was picked up many times. The V call is TRBV5-6, the J call TRBJ2-7; the D gene is possibly TRBD2 (5 bases). Germline V gives CDR1 SGHDT, CDR2 YYEEEE. V lost 4 bases to trimming and J lost 6 bases, with 8 bases between them. The CDR3 runs to 11 residues. CDR3 in amino acids: CASSARGEQYF. The CDR3 DNA sequence: TGTGCCAGCAGCGCCCGGGGCGAGCAGTACTTC.

This clonotype was seen only a few times. This rearrangement joins TRBV28 to TRBJ2-7; 7 positions match TRBD1. The CDR3 is 15 amino acids. With 2 bases clipped from V and 5 bases from J, the junction kept 9 bases outside the gene matches. CDR1 is MDHEN and CDR2 is SYDVKM in the germline V gene. For the CDR3, the DNA is TGTGCCAGCAGTTTACAGTCAGGGGGTACCCACGAGCAGTACTTC. It yields the protein CASSLQSGGTHEQYF.

Only a few counts were recorded for this clonotype. CDR3: CASSLQGQGFYEQYF. CDR3 DNA: TGTGCCAGCAGCTTACAGGGACAGGGTTTCTACGAGCAGTACTTC. The rearrangement joins TRBV11-2 to TRBJ2-7; TRBD1 aligns across 9 bases. Trimming at V came to 2 bases and at J to 3 bases, leaving 5 bases not matched to a gene. Looked up from germline, CDR1 is SGHAT and CDR2 is FQNNGV. CDR3 length: 15 residues.

This clonotype was detected a few times. The chain couples TRBV19 to TRBJ2-6; TRBD1 is a possible D gene (6 bases). The germline V gene encodes CDR1 LNHDA and CDR2 SQIVND (reference sequence). This CDR3 has 18 amino acids. The germline V and J ends were trimmed by 5 bases and 0 bases, with 17 bases remaining between them. This CDR3 is CASSSMTGSLSGANVLTF. CDR3 nucleotides: TGTGCCAGTAGTTCTATGACAGGTAGCCTCTCTGGGGCCAACGTCCTGACTTTC.

This chain links TRBV28 with TRBJ2-7; D unclear. V gave up 2 bases and J gave up 2 bases, with 7 bases separating them. CDR1 MDHEN and CDR2 SYDVKM come from the germline V gene. The CDR3 has 13 residues. The CDR3 spells CASSLPPPYEQYF. The CDR3 DNA reads TGTGCCAGCAGTTTACCCCCCCCCTACGAGCAGTACTTC.

The rearrangement uses TRBV10-1 and TRBJ2-3; D is uncertain. CDR1 WNHNN and CDR2 SYGVQD come from the germline V gene (reference sequence). Trimming took off 0 bases at V and 2 bases at J, with 9 bases between the two ends. There are 15 residues in the CDR3. CDR3 DNA: TGCGCCAGCAGTGAGTCGGTAATAAACACAGATACGCAGTATTTT. Its translation: CASSESVINTDTQYF.

This clonotype appeared a few times. CDR3 sequence: CASLSGALTSGLQETQYF. As DNA, the CDR3 is TGTGCCAGCTTGTCGGGGGCGTTGACTAGCGGCCTCCAAGAGACCCAGTACTTC. V gene TRBV28 combines with J gene TRBJ2-5, with TRBD2 matching 9 bases. V lost 8 bases and J lost 1; bases outside the gene matches: 17. The CDR3 has 18 residues. CDR1 is MDHEN, CDR2 SYDVKM, per germline.

This clonotype was detected many times. V and J are TRBV7-2 and TRBJ1-1; no definite D call. The germline V and J ends were trimmed by 4 bases and 6 bases, with 15 bases remaining between them. CDR3 size: 14 residues. Germline assignment: CDR1 SGHTA and CDR2 FQGNSA. The CDR3 is CASSSGLRYAEAFF. The CDR3 DNA is TGTGCCAGCAGCTCAGGATTGAGATACGCTGAAGCTTTCTTT.

This clonotype has just a few counts. The chain joins TRBV15 to TRBJ2-1; 7 bases fit TRBD2. The CDR3 has 16 amino acids. Per germline, CDR1 LNHNV and CDR2 YYDKDF (reference sequence). Trimming at V came to 7 bases and at J to 0 bases, leaving 9 bases not matched to a gene. In nucleotides, the CDR3 is TGTGCCACCACACTTATGACTAGCCGCTCCTACAATGAGCAGTTCTTC. Protein: CATTLMTSRSYNEQFF.

The V gene is TRBV6-1, the J gene TRBJ1-1; D may be TRBD1 (5 bases). V was pared by 6 bases and J by 2 bases, with 16 bases between. This CDR3 spans 15 amino acids. Germline CDR1 and CDR2: MNHNS and SASEGT. The CDR3 nucleotides read TGTGCCAGCAGCCTCTTTGGGACGGCAAACACTGAAGCTTTCTTT. Translated: CASSLFGTANTEAFF.

This sequence joins TRBV5-6 and TRBJ2-3, with a tentative D call TRBD1 (7 bases). Germline V gene data show CDR1 as SGHDT and CDR2 as YYEEEE. The V end was cut by 4 bases, the J end by 0 bases, with 12 bases between. There are 15 residues in the CDR3. The chain's CDR3 is CASSQGGYSTDTQYF. The CDR3, as DNA: TGTGCCAGCAGCCAGGGGGGATACAGCACAGATACGCAGTATTTT.